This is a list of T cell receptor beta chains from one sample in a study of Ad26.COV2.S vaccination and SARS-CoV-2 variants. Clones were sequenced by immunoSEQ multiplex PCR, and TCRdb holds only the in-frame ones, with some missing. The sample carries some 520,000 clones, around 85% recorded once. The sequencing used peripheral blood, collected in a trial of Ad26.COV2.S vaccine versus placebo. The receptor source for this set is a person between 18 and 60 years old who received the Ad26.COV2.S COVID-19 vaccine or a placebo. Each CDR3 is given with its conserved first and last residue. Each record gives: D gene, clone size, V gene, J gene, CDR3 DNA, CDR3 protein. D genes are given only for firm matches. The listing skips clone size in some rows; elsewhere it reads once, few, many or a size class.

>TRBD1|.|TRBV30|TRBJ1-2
TGTGCCTGGAGTCCACTGACAGGGCTGGGTTATGGCTACACCTTC
CAWSPLTGLGYGYTF
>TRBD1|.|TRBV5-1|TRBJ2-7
TGCGCCAGCAGCCCCGTACAGGGGGTCAGCGAGCAGTACTTC
CASSPVQGVSEQYF
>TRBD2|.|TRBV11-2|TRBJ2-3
TGTGCCAGCAGAGTAAGCGGGAGGGCCTCAGATACGCAGTATTTT
CASRVSGRASDTQYF
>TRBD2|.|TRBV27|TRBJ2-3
TGTGCCAGCAGTTCCGGACTAGCGGGCTCAGATACGCAGTATTTT
CASSSGLAGSDTQYF
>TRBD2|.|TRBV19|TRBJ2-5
TGTGCCAGTAGTATAGGACTAGCGGGAGGAGTGGTCTGGGAGACCCAGTACTTC
CASSIGLAGGVVWETQYF
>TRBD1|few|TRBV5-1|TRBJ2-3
TGCGCCAGCAGGAGTTACGGGACAGCGGCTAATACGCAGTATTTT
CASRSYGTAANTQYF
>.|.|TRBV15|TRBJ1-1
TGTGCCACCAGCAGAGATCGACGTGAGGTGGCTTTCTTT
CATSRDRREVAFF
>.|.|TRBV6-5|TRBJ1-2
TGTGCCAGCAGTTACGGTGGGGAGGTAAATGGCTACACCTTC
CASSYGGEVNGYTF
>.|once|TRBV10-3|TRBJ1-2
TGTGCCATCAGTGAGGAGGTGATCTATGGCTACACCTTC
CAISEEVIYGYTF
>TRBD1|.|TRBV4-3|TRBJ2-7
TGCGCCAGCAGCCAAGTTTTAGGTAGTATGGGACAGGACACCTACGAGCAGTACTTC
CASSQVLGSMGQDTYEQYF
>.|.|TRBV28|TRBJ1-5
TGTGCCAGCAGCTTGGGGAGCTGGCAGCCCCAGCATTTT
CASSLGSWQPQHF
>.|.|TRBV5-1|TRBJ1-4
TGCGCCAGCAGCTTGAACGGCCCTAATGAAAAACTGTTTTTT
CASSLNGPNEKLFF
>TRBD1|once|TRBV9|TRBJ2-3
TGTGCCAGCAGCGTAGTGGGGACAGAGACAGATACGCAGTATTTT
CASSVVGTETDTQYF
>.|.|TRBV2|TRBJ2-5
TGTGCCAGCAGTGGGGGGTCAGGAATAGAGACCCAGTACTTC
CASSGGSGIETQYF
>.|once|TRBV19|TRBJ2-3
TGTGCCAGTGCCGAGGGCACAGATACGCAGTATTTT
CASAEGTDTQYF
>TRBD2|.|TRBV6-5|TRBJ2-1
TGTGCCAGCAGTTACTCCCCTAGCGGGAGGTGGCAGTTCTTC
CASSYSPSGRWQFF
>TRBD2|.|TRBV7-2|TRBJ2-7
TGTGCCAGCAGCTCAAACCGGACTAGCGGGAGGGTGACCGAGCAGTACTTC
CASSSNRTSGRVTEQYF
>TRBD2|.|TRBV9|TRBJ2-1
TGTGCCAGCAGCCCTAGCGGGTTCAATGAGCAGTTCTTC
CASSPSGFNEQFF
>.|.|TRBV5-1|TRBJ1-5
TGCGCCAGCAGCTTGGGGAACCAAGGTCAGCCCCAGCATTTT
CASSLGNQGQPQHF
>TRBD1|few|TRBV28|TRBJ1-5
TGTGCCAGCAGTTTAGTTTCGGGACAGAATCAGCCCCAGCATTTT
CASSLVSGQNQPQHF
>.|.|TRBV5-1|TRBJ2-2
TGCGCCAGCAGCCCCCCGGGGCTAGCCGTAACCGGGGAGCTGTTTTTT
CASSPPGLAVTGELFF
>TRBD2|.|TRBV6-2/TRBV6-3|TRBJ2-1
TGTGCCAGCAGTTACGTACTAGCGGGAGATCCAAATGAGCAGTTCTTC
CASSYVLAGDPNEQFF
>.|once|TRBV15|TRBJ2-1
TGTGCCACCAGCAGACCTCCGCGGACTGCTAGGTTGTTCTTC
CATSRPPRTARLFF
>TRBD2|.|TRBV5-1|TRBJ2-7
TGCGCCAGCAGCTGGGGTAGGGCTAGCGGGAGTTCCTACGAGCAGTACTTC
CASSWGRASGSSYEQYF
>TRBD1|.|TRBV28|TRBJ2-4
TGTGCCACCAAGGGACAGGGGAGGATCTGGGCCAAAAACATTCAGTACTTC
CATKGQGRIWAKNIQYF
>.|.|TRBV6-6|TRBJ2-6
TGTGCCAGCGTCCTCCCGGGTGGCGGGGCCAACGTCCTGACTTTC
CASVLPGGGANVLTF
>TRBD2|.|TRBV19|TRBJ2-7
TGTGCCAGTAGTAGCGGGAGGAACCTCTACGAGCAGTACTTC
CASSSGRNLYEQYF
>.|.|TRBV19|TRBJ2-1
TGTGCCAGTAGTATGGGGAATAAAGGAGCTGAGCAGTTCTTC
CASSMGNKGAEQFF
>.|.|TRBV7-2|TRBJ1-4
TGTGCCAGCAGCTGGGGACGGAGAGTTCATGAAAAACTGTTTTTT
CASSWGRRVHEKLFF
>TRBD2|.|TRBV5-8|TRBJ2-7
TGTGCCAGCAGCCCCTTTGCGGGAGTCTCCTACGAGCAGTACTTC
CASSPFAGVSYEQYF
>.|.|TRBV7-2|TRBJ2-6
TGTGCCAGCAGCTTAGGGACGGGTGGGGCCAACGTCCTGACTTTC
CASSLGTGGANVLTF
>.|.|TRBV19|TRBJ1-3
TGTGCCAGTAGTGCGGGACGTAGCTCTGGAAACACCATATATTTT
CASSAGRSSGNTIYF
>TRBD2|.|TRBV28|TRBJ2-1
TGTGCCAGCAGTTTAGAGGTTAGCGGGAGAAGTGAGCAGTTCTTC
CASSLEVSGRSEQFF
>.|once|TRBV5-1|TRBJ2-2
TGCGCCAGCAGCTTGGTATCGGGGGCGCGGACCGGGGAGCTGTTTTTT
CASSLVSGARTGELFF
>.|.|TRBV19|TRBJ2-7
TGTGCCAGTAGTGGACCCATTTACGAGCAGTACTTC
CASSGPIYEQYF
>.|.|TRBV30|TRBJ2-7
TGTGCCTGGGGTTCGTACGAGCAGTACTTC
CAWGSYEQYF
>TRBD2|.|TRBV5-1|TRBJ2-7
TGCGCCAGCACTCTAGCGGGAGAGGTATTCGGGCAGTACTTC
CASTLAGEVFGQYF
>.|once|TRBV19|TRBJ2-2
TGTGCCAGTAGTCCCCGGTTAGGTTTCGGGGAGCTGTTTTTT
CASSPRLGFGELFF
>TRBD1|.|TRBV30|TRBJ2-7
TGTGCCTGGAGTGTACGTGTCGGGACAGGGAAGGTGGACGAGCAGTACTTC
CAWSVRVGTGKVDEQYF